This TCR beta chain was observed in a study of T cell changes during pregnancy in multiple sclerosis. Produced via immunoSEQ multiplex PCR; TCRdb's table is partial and in-frame only. The sample comprises some 30,000 clones, 87% of which are singletons, and over 7.5% rests with the top ten. This clonotype was sampled from a female donor with multiple sclerosis, enrolled in a pregnancy study. This specimen consisted of CD8+ T cells from peripheral blood mononuclear cells, obtained before pregnancy.

CDR3 in amino acids: CSAKTGETQYF. The CDR3 DNA is TGCAGTGCTAAGACAGGGGAGACCCAGTACTTC. The genes are TRBV20-1 and TRBJ2-5; 7 bases are shared with TRBD1. The V and J ends lost 4 bases and 5 bases, in that order; junction bases with no gene match: 1. Germline loops: CDR1 DFQATT, CDR2 SNEGSKA (reference sequence). The CDR3 is 11 residues long.